The 25 T cell receptor beta chains below come from one sample, sequenced in a study of CD8 T cells in ankylosing spondylitis. Using its own MiXCR run on the 5' RACE reads, TCRdb lists one record per CDR3 protein. The profile covers roughly 230,000 distinct CDR3 sequences, with 18% appearing a single time and roughly a third taken by the ten largest. Sequences were obtained from blood, either unsorted or a sorted T cell fraction (not recorded which). The receptors were sampled from a male donor with ankylosing spondylitis or in good health (not recorded which).

This chain joins TRBV6-2 or TRBV6-3 and TRBJ2-7; 13 bases agree with TRBD2. CDR1 and CDR2 from the germline V gene are MNHEY and SVGEGT. The CDR3 is 17 residues long. With 3 bases clipped from V and 7 bases from J, the junction kept 12 bases outside the gene matches. In DNA, the CDR3 is TGTGCCAGCAGTTATCTCAATCTCGGACTAGCGGGAGCTGAGCAGTACTTC. Amino acid sequence: CASSYLNLGLAGAEQYF.

This clonotype was seen a handful of times. This chain connects TRBV29-1 to TRBJ2-1; 8 nucleotides agree with TRBD1. Germline V CDR1 and CDR2: SQVTM, ANQGSEA. V was clipped by 5 bases and J by 0 bases; unmatched bases: 6. This CDR3 is built from 15 residues. CDR3 sequence: CSVSGGLSSYNEQFF. DNA for the CDR3: TGCAGCGTTTCAGGGGGCCTCTCCTCCTACAATGAGCAGTTCTTC.

The chain carries TRBV5-1 and TRBJ2-1; a weak D match, TRBD1 (6 bases). The V end lost 3 bases, the J end lost 3 bases, and 13 bases lay between the germline ends. In germline, CDR1 is SGHRS, CDR2 YFSETQ. The CDR3 consists of 15 residues. The CDR3, as DNA: TGCGCCAGCAGCTCAACAGGGCTCGGCTACAATGAGCAGTTCTTC. Its translation: CASSSTGLGYNEQFF.

In this sample, this clonotype turned up once. This sequence joins TRBV4-3 and TRBJ2-5, with 12 nucleotides matching TRBD2. Unmatched junction bases numbered 7, after V lost 0 bases and J lost 5 bases. The CDR3 contains 17 residues. Looked up from germline, CDR1 is LGHNA and CDR2 is YSLEER. CDR3 protein: CASSQDRLAGVGETQYF. CDR3 DNA sequence: TGCGCCAGCAGCCAAGATAGACTAGCGGGAGTTGGGGAGACCCAGTACTTC.

This clonotype was recorded at least ten times. V gene TRBV20-1 combines with J gene TRBJ2-5; D perhaps matches TRBD2 (7 bases). This CDR3 is 12 amino acids long. From germline, CDR1 is DFQATT and CDR2 SNEGSKA (reference sequence). The CDR3 nucleotides read TGCACCCTGGGGGGGCTTAAGGAGACCCAGTACTTC. As protein: CTLGGLKETQYF.

This clonotype was counted a few times. V gene TRBV4-3 combines with J gene TRBJ2-5; no firm D call. Trimming removed 0 bases from V and 0 bases from J, with 5 bases in between. This CDR3 contains 14 residues. Germline assignment: CDR1 LGHNA and CDR2 YSLEER. This CDR3 is CASSQEDYQETQYF. In nucleotides, the CDR3 is TGCGCCAGCAGCCAAGAGGATTACCAAGAGACCCAGTACTTC.

The chain is built from TRBV27 and TRBJ2-7; the D is unclear. CDR3 size: 13 residues. Deletions cut 7 bases from V and 2 bases from J, with 12 bases between. The germline V gene has CDR1 MNHEY and CDR2 SMNVEV (reference sequence). The CDR3 protein is CASMSALAYEQYF. CDR3 nucleotides: TGTGCCAGCATGAGCGCTTTGGCCTACGAGCAGTACTTC.

This clonotype was picked up a small number of times. This chain links TRBV7-9 with TRBJ2-1, with 9 bases aligning to TRBD1. Losses at the gene ends were 5 bases for V and 4 bases for J; bases not matched to a gene: 6. Germline V lookup: CDR1 SEHNR, CDR2 FQNEAQ (reference sequence). This CDR3 spans 15 amino acids. CDR3 loop: CASSKRDRVYNEQFF. The CDR3 DNA is TGTGCCAGCAGCAAGCGGGACAGGGTTTACAATGAGCAGTTCTTC. Full variable domain (rest looked up from reference TRBV7-9 and TRBJ2-1): DTGVSQNPRHKITKRGQNVTFRCDPISEHNRLYWYRQTLGQGPEFLTYFQNEAQLEKSRLLSDRFSAERPKGSFSTLEIQRTEQGDSAMYLCASSKRDRVYNEQFFGPGTRLTVL.

This clonotype was seen more than once but under ten times. J is TRBJ2-2 and V is TRBV7-2, with unresolved D. Germline CDR1 and CDR2: SGHTA and FQGNSA. The CDR3 totals 15 residues. Trimming cost V 1 base and J 2 bases, with 8 bases left between them. The CDR3 DNA reads TGTGCCAGCAGCTTAGGATTAGGTAACACCGGGGAGCTGTTTTTT. Residues: CASSLGLGNTGELFF.

V usage is TRBV27 and J usage is TRBJ2-1; tentatively, D is TRBD2 (6 bases). The germline V and J ends were trimmed by 3 bases and 7 bases, with 7 bases remaining between them. Germline CDR1 and CDR2: MNHEY and SMNVEV (reference sequence). This CDR3 has 12 amino acids. The chain's CDR3 is CASSLTRNEQFF. CDR3 in DNA: TGTGCCAGCAGTTTGACTAGGAATGAGCAGTTCTTC.

The rearrangement joins TRBV4-1 to TRBJ2-5; the match to TRBD2 covers 11 bases. The trim removed 4 bases at V and 3 bases at J, leaving 7 bases unmatched. Germline assignment: CDR1 MGHRA and CDR2 YSYEKL. The CDR3 length is 16 residues. CDR3 nucleotide sequence: TGCGCCAGCAGCCTATCGACTAGCGGGATAGAAGAGACCCAGTACTTC. Translated: CASSLSTSGIEETQYF.

In its sample, this clonotype was seen a few times. This sequence joins TRBV12-3 or TRBV12-4 and TRBJ2-7, with D perhaps TRBD2 (5 bases). Trimming left V 3 bases short and J 6 bases short, with 15 bases between. The CDR3 contains 14 residues. CDR3 nucleotides: TGTGCCAGCAGTTTTAAAGCGGCAGGTCCCGAGCAGTACTTC. Translating it yields CASSFKAAGPEQYF.

In its sample, this clonotype was seen a few times. A much larger clone sits a single nucleotide away, making a read error possible. The CDR3 DNA reads as TGTGCCAGCAGCCAGGACGGGGCGCAAGAGACCCAGTACTTC. This codes for CASSQDGAQETQYF. The genes are TRBV5-4 and TRBJ2-5; D might be TRBD1 or TRBD2, each matching 5 bases. Between the trimmed V and J ends, which lost 4 bases and 2 bases, there was a span of 12 bases. CDR1 is SGHNT and CDR2 is YYREEE in the germline V gene (reference sequence). The CDR3 has 14 residues. Together with reference TRBV5-4 and TRBJ2-5, the CDR3 gives the full variable domain: ETGVTQSPTHLIKTRGQQVTLRCSSQSGHNTVSWYQQALGQGPQFIFQYYREEENGRGNFPPRFSGLQFPNYSSELNVNALELDDSALYLCASSQDGAQETQYFGPGTRLLVL.

The chain carries TRBV5-1 and TRBJ2-5, with D possibly matching TRBD2 (6 bases). Trimming took 5 bases from V and 1 from J, leaving 12 bases between them. The germline V gene encodes CDR1 SGHRS and CDR2 YFSETQ. This CDR3 region has 14 residues. The DNA for the CDR3 is TGCGCCAGCAGGATGCGGGACGGCCAAGAGACCCAGTACTTC. This codes for CASRMRDGQETQYF. Complete variable domain (other parts from reference TRBV5-1 and TRBJ2-5): KAGVTQTPRYLIKTRGQQVTLSCSPISGHRSVSWYQQTPGQGLQFLFEYFSETQRNKGNFPGRFSGRQFSNSRSEMNVSTLELGDSALYLCASRMRDGQETQYFGPGTRLLVL.

Regarding this clonotype: One junction end disagrees with the germline gene, perhaps due to a read error. V gene TRBV4-3 combines with J gene TRBJ2-7, with 9 bases matching TRBD2. CDR1 LGHNA and CDR2 YSLEER come from the germline V gene. The CDR3 has 16 residues. CDR3 coding DNA: TGCGCCACCAGCCAAGACGAGGCGGGAGGGCCTTCCGAGCAGTACTTC. It yields the protein CATSQDEAGGPSEQYF.

CDR3 DNA sequence: TGTGCCAGCAGCCCTGCTCAGGGAGGCGAGCAGTACTTC. This encodes CASSPAQGGEQYF. The chain couples TRBV12-3 or TRBV12-4 to TRBJ2-7, with D perhaps TRBD2 (6 bases). Between the trimmed V and J ends, which lost 6 bases and 6 bases, there was a span of 15 bases. The CDR3 has 13 amino acids.

This clonotype was detected only a few times. The CDR3 nucleotides are TGTGCCAGCAGCTCCGGACAGCGCAATCAGCCCCAGCATTTT. It specifies CASSSGQRNQPQHF. The V and J genes are TRBV9 and TRBJ1-5, with D maybe TRBD1 (6 bases). CDR1 and CDR2 (germline): SGDLS, YYNGEE. CDR3 length: 14 residues. V lost 4 bases, J lost 2 bases, and 10 bases lay in between.

The V gene is TRBV29-1, the J gene TRBJ2-3, with TRBD1 matching over 11 bases. Germline V gene sequence: CDR1 SQVTM, CDR2 ANQGSEA. This CDR3 has 14 amino acids. With V trimmed by 3 bases and J by 6 bases, 5 bases remained unmatched. The CDR3 reads CSVDPGDRGDTQYF. The CDR3 DNA reads as TGCAGCGTTGACCCGGGGGACAGGGGGGATACGCAGTATTTT.

A few counts support this clonotype. The genes are TRBV9 and TRBJ2-7; D is perhaps TRBD1 or TRBD2 (7 bases each). V gave up 1 base and J gave up 0 bases, with 17 bases separating them. The CDR3 covers 17 residues. Per germline, CDR1 SGDLS and CDR2 YYNGEE. CDR3 region: CASSVNPQGGSSYEQYF. In nucleotides, the CDR3 is TGTGCCAGCAGCGTAAATCCCCAGGGGGGGAGCTCCTACGAGCAGTACTTC.

This chain connects TRBV6-2 or TRBV6-3 to TRBJ1-1, with TRBD1 identical over 7 bases. The CDR3 extends over 12 amino acids. V lost 4 bases to trimming and J lost 11 bases; unmatched junction nucleotides: 7. Germline V gene lookup returns CDR1 MNHEY and CDR2 SVGEGT. The DNA of the CDR3 is TGTGCCAGCAGTTCTCAGGGGGTCGATGCTTTCTTT. Translated: CASSSQGVDAFF.

This clonotype showed up just once. The chain is built from TRBV2 and TRBJ2-5; D gene unclear. CDR1 and CDR2 (germline): SNHLY, FYNNEI. With 3 bases removed from V and 2 bases from J, the gap between germline ends came to 7 bases. The CDR3 has 13 residues. CDR3 coding DNA: TGTGCCAGCAGTGACACAGAACAAGAGACCCAGTACTTC. This encodes CASSDTEQETQYF. Complete variable domain (other parts from reference TRBV2 and TRBJ2-5): EPEVTQTPSHQVTQMGQEVILRCVPISNHLYFYWYRQILGQKVEFLVSFYNNEISEKSEIFDDQFSVERPDGSNFTLKIRSTKLEDSAMYFCASSDTEQETQYFGPGTRLLVL.

The V and J genes are TRBV20-1 and TRBJ2-7; D uncertain. The CDR3 runs to 11 residues. Germline-derived CDR1 and CDR2 are DFQATT and SNEGSKA (reference sequence). V dropped 0 bases and J dropped 1 base, with 1 base sitting between them. Written as DNA, the CDR3 is TGCAGTGCTAGAGAGTCCTACGAGCAGTACTTC. This gives the protein CSARESYEQYF.

This clonotype occurred once. The chain has TRBV7-2 and TRBJ2-3, with D possibly TRBD2 on 7 matching bases. CDR1 is SGHTA, CDR2 FQGNSA, per germline. This CDR3 has 17 residues. Trimming pared 6 bases from V and 0 bases from J, leaving 19 bases between. The CDR3: CASRLKIGGPSTDTQYF. DNA of the CDR3: TGTGCCAGCAGATTAAAGATCGGGGGGCCTAGCACAGATACGCAGTATTTT.

The chain combines TRBV20-1 with TRBJ2-3, with a possible D match to TRBD2 (5 bases). Per germline, CDR1 DFQATT and CDR2 SNEGSKA (reference sequence). The CDR3 loop spans 15 amino acids. V was clipped by 8 bases and J by 3 bases, with 21 bases between them. DNA of the CDR3: TGCAGTCCGGCCCCAACTCGGGGAGTGACAGATACGCAGTATTTT. Translation: CSPAPTRGVTDTQYF.

The CDR3 region is CSVEDPAGSETQYF. In DNA form, the CDR3 reads TGCAGCGTTGAAGATCCCGCAGGGTCGGAGACCCAGTACTTC. The rearrangement links TRBV29-1 to TRBJ2-5; D is possibly TRBD1 (5 bases). Germline assignment: CDR1 SQVTM and CDR2 ANQGSEA. CDR3 length: 14 residues. Deletions cut 0 bases from V and 5 bases from J, with 13 bases between. The variable domain in full, with the rest retrieved from reference TRBV29-1 and TRBJ2-5, is SAVISQKPSRDICQRGTSLTIQCQVDSQVTMMFWYRQQPGQSLTLIATANQGSEATYESGFVIDKFPISRPNLTFSTLTVSNMSPEDSSIYLCSVEDPAGSETQYFGPGTRLLVL.